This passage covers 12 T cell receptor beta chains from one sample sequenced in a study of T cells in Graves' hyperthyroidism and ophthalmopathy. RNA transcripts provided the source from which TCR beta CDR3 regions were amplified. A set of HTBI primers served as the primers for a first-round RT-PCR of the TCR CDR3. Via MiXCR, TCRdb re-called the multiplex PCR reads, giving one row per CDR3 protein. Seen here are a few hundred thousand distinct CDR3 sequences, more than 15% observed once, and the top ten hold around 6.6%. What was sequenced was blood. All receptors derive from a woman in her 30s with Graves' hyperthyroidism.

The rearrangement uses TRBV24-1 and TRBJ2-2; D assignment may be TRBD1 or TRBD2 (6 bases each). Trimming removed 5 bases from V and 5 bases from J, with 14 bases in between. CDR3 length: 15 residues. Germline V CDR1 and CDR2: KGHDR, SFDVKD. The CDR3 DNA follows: TGTGCCACCAGTGTCCAACAGGGAGGTACCGGGGAGCTGTTTTTT. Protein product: CATSVQQGGTGELFF.

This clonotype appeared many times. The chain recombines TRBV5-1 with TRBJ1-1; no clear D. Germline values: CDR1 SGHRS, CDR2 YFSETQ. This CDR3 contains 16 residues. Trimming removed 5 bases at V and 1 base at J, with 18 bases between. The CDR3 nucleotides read TGCGCCAGCAGGGACCCCGTGGGGATGGGGAACACTGAAGCTTTCTTT. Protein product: CASRDPVGMGNTEAFF.

For the CDR3, the DNA is TGTGCCAGCAGCTTTGACAAGGGACCAAATGAAAAACTGTTTTTT. Protein product: CASSFDKGPNEKLFF. This chain joins TRBV7-8 and TRBJ1-4; the D gene is possibly TRBD1 (5 bases). Germline V CDR1 and CDR2: SGHVS, FQNEAQ. The V gene lost 3 bases and the J gene lost 5 bases, with 13 bases spanning the gap. The CDR3 is made up of 15 amino acids.

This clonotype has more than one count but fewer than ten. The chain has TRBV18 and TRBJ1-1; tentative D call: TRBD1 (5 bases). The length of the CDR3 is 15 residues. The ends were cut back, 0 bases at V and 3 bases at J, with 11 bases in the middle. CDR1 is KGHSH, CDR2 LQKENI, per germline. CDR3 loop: CASSPPGQGYTEAFF. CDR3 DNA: TGTGCCAGCTCACCACCAGGGCAGGGCTACACTGAAGCTTTCTTT.

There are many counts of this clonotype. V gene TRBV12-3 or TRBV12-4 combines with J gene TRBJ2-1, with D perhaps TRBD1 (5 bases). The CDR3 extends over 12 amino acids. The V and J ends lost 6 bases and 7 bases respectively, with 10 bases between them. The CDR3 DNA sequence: TGTGCCAGCAGACGAAGGGGTAATGAGCAGTTCTTC. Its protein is CASRRRGNEQFF.

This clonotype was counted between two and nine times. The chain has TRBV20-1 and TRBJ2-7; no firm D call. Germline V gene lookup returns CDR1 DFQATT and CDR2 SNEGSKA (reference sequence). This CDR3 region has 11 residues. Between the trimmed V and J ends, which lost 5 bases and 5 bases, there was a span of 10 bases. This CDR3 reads CSAGSPNEQYF. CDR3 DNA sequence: TGCAGTGCTGGCAGCCCAAACGAGCAGTACTTC.

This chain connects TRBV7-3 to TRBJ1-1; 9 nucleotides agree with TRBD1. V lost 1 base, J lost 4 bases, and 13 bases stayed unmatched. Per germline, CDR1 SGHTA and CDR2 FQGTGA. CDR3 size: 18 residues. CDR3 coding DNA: TGTGCCAGCAGCTTAAAGTTTCCGACAGGGGGTACGGGCACTGAAGCTTTCTTT. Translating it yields CASSLKFPTGGTGTEAFF. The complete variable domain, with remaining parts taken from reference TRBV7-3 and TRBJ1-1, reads GAGVSQTPSNKVTEKGKYVELRCDPISGHTALYWYRQSLGQGPEFLIYFQGTGAADDSGLPNDRFFAVRPEGSVSTLKIQRTERGDSAVYLCASSLKFPTGGTGTEAFFGQGTRLTVV.

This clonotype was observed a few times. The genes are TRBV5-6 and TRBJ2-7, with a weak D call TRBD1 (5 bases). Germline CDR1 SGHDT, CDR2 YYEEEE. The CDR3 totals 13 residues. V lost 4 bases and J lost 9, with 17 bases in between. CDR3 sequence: CASSTLRQFWQYF. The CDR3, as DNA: TGTGCCAGCAGCACACTCAGACAGTTTTGGCAGTACTTC.

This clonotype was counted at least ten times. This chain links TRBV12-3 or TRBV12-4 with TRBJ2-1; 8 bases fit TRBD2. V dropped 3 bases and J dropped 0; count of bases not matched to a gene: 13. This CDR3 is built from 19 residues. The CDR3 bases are TGTGCCAGCAGTTTGGAGTTTTCGGGAGGGCCGAGCTCCTACAATGAGCAGTTCTTC. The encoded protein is CASSLEFSGGPSSYNEQFF.

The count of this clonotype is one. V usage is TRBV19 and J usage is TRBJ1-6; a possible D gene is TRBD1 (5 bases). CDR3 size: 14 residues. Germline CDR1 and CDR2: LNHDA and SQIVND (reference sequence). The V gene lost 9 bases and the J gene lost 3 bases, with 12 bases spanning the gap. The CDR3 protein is CASQTEIYNSPLHF. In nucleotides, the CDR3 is TGTGCCAGCCAGACAGAAATCTATAATTCACCCCTCCACTTT.

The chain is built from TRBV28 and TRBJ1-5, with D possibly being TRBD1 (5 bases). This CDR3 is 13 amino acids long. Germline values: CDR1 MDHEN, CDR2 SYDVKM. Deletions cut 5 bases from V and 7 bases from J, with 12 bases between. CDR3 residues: CASSGTPPQPQHF. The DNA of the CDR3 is TGTGCCAGCAGTGGGACTCCTCCGCAGCCCCAGCATTTT.

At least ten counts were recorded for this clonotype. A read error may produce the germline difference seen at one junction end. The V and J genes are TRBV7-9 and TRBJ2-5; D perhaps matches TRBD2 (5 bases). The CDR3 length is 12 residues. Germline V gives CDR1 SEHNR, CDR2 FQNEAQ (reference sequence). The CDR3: CASSLGREAQYF. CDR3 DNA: TGTGCCAGCAGCTTGGGGAGAGAGGCCCAGTACTTC.